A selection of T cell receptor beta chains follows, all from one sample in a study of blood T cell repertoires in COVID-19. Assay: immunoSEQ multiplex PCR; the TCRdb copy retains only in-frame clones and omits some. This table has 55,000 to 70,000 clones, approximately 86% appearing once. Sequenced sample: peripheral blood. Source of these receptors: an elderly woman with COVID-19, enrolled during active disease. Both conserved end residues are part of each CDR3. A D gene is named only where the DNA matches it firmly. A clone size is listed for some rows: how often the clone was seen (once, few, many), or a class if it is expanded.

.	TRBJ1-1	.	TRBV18	TGTGCCAGCTCACCACCGGGGGGGACGGGAGGCCTTCGGAACACTGAAGCTTTCTTT	CASSPPGGTGGLRNTEAFF
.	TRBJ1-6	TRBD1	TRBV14	TGTGCCAGCAGCCAAGCCACAGGGGGTAGGTCACCCCTCCACTTT	CASSQATGGRSPLHF
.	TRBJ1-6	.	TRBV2	TGTGCAGGACGGGAATATAATTCACCCCTCCACTTT	CAGREYNSPLHF
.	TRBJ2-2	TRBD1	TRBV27	TGTGCCAGCAGTTCACCGACAGGGGGCTACACCGGGGAGCTGTTTTTT	CASSSPTGGYTGELFF
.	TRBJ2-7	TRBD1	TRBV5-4	TGTGCCAGCAGCTTGGAGGTAGGCAGGGGGCCGTACGAGCAGTACTTC	CASSLEVGRGPYEQYF
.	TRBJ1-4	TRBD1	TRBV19	TGTGCCAGTACCTCTTTCACGCAGGGGGGAGGCGAAAAACTGTTTTTT	CASTSFTQGGGEKLFF
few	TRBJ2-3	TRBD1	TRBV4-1	TGCGCCAGCAGCCAAGGAGCCCTGCGGCGGACAGGGATAGATACGCAGTATTTT	CASSQGALRRTGIDTQYF
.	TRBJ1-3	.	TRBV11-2	TGTGCCAGCCAGGACAGTCCCCACTCTGGAAACACCATATATTTT	CASQDSPHSGNTIYF
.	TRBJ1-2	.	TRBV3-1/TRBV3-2	TGTGCCAGCAGCCAAGGGACAGCCTCTAACTATGGCTACACCTTC	CASSQGTASNYGYTF
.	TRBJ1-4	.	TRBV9	TGTGCCAGCAGCCCGCGCGGGGGGAAACTGTTTTTT	CASSPRGGKLFF
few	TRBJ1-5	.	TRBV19	TGTGCCAGTAGTAGGACTCTCTTGTACCAGCCCCAGCATTTT	CASSRTLLYQPQHF
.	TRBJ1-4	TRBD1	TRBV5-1	TGCGCCAGCAGCTTCCAAGGACAGGGCGGAGATGAAAAACTGTTTTTT	CASSFQGQGGDEKLFF
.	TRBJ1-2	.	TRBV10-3	TGTGCCGTCACTGACATGTCAAACTATGGCTACACCTTC	CAVTDMSNYGYTF
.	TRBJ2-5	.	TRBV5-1	TGCGCCAGCAGTTTGACAGGGTCGTCTAGCGGGTTTTTTCAAGAGACCCAGTACTTC	CASSLTGSSSGFFQETQYF
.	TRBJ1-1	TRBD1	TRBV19	TGTGCCAGTAGTAAAAGACAGGGGGCGAACACTGAAGCTTTCTTT	CASSKRQGANTEAFF
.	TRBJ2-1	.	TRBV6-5	TGTGCCAGCAGTTACTCGTCGTTCCTACACAATGAGCAGTTCTTC	CASSYSSFLHNEQFF
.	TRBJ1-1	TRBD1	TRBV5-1	TGCGCCAGCAGCTCTACGGGACAGCAGAACACTGAAGCTTTCTTT	CASSSTGQQNTEAFF
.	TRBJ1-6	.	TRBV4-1	TGCGCCAGCAGCCAAGGCCAGGCAAGCTCACCCCTCCACTTT	CASSQGQASSPLHF
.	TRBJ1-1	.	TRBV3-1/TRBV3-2	TGTGCCAGCAGCCAAGGGAGGGGTACTGAAGCTTTCTTT	CASSQGRGTEAFF
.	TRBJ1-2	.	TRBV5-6	TGTGCCAGCAGCTTGACGACAGAGCGCCCCCTCGCCTATGGCTACACCTTC	CASSLTTERPLAYGYTF
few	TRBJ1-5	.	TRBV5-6	TGTGCCAGCAGCTTGGGGTACGGAGACAGTTCTAGACAGCCCCAGCATTTT	CASSLGYGDSSRQPQHF
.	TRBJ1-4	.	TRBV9	TGTGCCAGCAGCCCCACTGGGATAGGGAAGGGGGAAAAACTGTTTTTT	CASSPTGIGKGEKLFF
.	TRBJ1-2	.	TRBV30	TGTGCCTGGAGTGTAGAATGGGCGAACTATGGCTACACCTTC	CAWSVEWANYGYTF
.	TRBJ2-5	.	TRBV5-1	TGCGCCAGCAGCTTCGACAGCCAAGAGACCCAGTACTTC	CASSFDSQETQYF
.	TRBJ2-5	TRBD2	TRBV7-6	TGTGCCAGCAGCTTAGAACTTGCGGGGGGGATATCAGGAGAGACCCAGTACTTC	CASSLELAGGISGETQYF
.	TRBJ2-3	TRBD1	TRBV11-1	TGTGCCAGCAGTCGACAGGGTGCAGATACGCAGTATTTT	CASSRQGADTQYF
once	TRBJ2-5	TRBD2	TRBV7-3	TGTGCCAGCAGCCGTAGCGGGGGGGCGGAGACCCAGTACTTC	CASSRSGGAETQYF
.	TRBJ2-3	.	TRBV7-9	TGTGCCAGCAGCGAATCCTTGGGACACCACACAGATACGCAGTATTTT	CASSESLGHHTDTQYF
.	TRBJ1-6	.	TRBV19	TGTGCCAGTAGTATCGGTACAGGCACCGACCGGACACCCCTCCACTTT	CASSIGTGTDRTPLHF
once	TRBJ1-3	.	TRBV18	TGTGCCAGCTCACCACGGGACAACCGATTTGGAAACACCATATATTTT	CASSPRDNRFGNTIYF
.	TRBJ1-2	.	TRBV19	TGTGCCAGTAACTTGGGCTACTATGGCTACACCTTC	CASNLGYYGYTF
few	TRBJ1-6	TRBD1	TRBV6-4	TGTGCCAGCAGTGACAAAGGACAGGGTTTTTCACCCCTCCACTTT	CASSDKGQGFSPLHF
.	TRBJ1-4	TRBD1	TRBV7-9	TGTGCCAGCTCACGACAGGGCGCTAATGAAAAACTGTTTTTT	CASSRQGANEKLFF
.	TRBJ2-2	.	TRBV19	TGTGCCAGTACCCGCGAGCCGAACACCGGGGAGCTGTTTTTT	CASTREPNTGELFF
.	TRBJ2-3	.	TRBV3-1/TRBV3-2	TGTGCCAGCAGCCAAATCTTATCCCTCACAGATACGCAGTATTTT	CASSQILSLTDTQYF
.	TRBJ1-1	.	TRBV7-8	TGTGCCAGCAGCTTTACTCCGGGGGAAACTGAAGCTTTCTTT	CASSFTPGETEAFF
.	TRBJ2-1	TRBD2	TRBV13	TGTGCCAGCAGCTCGGAAAGGCTAGCGGGTTACAATGAGCAGTTCTTC	CASSSERLAGYNEQFF
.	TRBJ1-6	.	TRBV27	TGTGCCAGCAGTCCGAGGATCGGGGGATCACCCCTCCACTTT	CASSPRIGGSPLHF
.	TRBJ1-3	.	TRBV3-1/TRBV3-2	TGTGCCAGCAGCCTACAGAGCTCTGGAAACACCATATATTTT	CASSLQSSGNTIYF
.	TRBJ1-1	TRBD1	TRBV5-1	TGCGCCAGCAGCGGTGGACAGGGGAATTTGGACACTGAAGCTTTCTTT	CASSGGQGNLDTEAFF
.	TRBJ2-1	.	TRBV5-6	TGTGCCAGCAGCATCCGACAGGTTTACAATGAGCAGTTCTTC	CASSIRQVYNEQFF
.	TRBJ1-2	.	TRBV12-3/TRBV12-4	TGTGCCAGCAGTGGGTCCAGGGGCTCTGGCTACACCTTC	CASSGSRGSGYTF
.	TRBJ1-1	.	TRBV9	TGTGCCAGCAGCGTAGCCGACACTGAAGCTTTCTTT	CASSVADTEAFF